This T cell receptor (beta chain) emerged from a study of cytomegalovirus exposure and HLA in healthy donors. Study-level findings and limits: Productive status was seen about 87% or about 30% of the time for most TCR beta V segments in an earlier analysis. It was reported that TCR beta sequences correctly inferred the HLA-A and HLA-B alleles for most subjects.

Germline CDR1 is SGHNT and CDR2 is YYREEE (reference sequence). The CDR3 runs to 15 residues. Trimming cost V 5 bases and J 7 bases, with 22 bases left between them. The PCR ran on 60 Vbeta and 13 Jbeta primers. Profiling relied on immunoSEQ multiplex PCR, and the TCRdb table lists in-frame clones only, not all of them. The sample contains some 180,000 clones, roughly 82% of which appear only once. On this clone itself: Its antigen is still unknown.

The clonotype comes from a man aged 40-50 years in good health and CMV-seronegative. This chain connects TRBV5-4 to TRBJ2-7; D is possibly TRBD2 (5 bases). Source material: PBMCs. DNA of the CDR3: TGTGCCAGCAGTAACCCGGCCGGACTGAAATCAGAGCAGTACTTC. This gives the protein CASSNPAGLKSEQYF.